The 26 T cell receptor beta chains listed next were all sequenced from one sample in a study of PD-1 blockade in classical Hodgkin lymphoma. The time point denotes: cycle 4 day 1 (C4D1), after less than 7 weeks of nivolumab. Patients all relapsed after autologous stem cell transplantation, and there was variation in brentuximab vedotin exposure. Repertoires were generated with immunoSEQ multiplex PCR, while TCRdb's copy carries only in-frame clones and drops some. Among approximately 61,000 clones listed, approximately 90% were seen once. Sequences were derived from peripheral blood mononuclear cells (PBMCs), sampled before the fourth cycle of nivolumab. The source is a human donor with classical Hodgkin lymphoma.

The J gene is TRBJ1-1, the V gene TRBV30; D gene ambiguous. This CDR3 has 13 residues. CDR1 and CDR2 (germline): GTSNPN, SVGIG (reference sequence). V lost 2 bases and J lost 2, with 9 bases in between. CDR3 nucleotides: TGTGCCTGGAGTCCCCGGATAAACACTGAAGCTTTCTTT. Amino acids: CAWSPRINTEAFF.

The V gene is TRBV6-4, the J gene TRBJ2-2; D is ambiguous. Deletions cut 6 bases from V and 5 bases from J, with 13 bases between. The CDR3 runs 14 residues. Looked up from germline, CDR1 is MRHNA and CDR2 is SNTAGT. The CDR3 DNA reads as TGTGCCAGCAGCCTTCAGGTCTCGACCGGGGAGCTGTTTTTT. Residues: CASSLQVSTGELFF.

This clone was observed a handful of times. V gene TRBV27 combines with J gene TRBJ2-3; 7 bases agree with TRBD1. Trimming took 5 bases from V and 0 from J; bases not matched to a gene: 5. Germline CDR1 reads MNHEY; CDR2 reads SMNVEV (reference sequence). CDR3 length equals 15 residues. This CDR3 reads CASSRTGPSTDTQYF. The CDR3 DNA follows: TGTGCCAGCAGTCGGACAGGACCCAGCACAGATACGCAGTATTTT.

The CDR3 region has the DNA TGTGCCAGCAGCCGCCTGGGGACGGAGCCCTACAATGAGCAGTTCTTC. Amino acids: CASSRLGTEPYNEQFF. The J gene is TRBJ2-1, the V gene TRBV7-9; D assignment may be TRBD1 or TRBD2 (5 bases each). The germline CDR1 and CDR2 sequences are SEHNR and FQNEAQ (reference sequence). The CDR3 runs to 16 residues. The germline V and J ends were trimmed by 5 bases and 2 bases, with 16 bases remaining between them.

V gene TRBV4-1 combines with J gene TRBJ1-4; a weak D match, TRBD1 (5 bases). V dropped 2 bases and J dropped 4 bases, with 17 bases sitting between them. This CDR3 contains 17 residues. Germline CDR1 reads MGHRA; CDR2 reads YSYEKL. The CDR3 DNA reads TGCGCCAGCAGCCAAACCCTTTGGGGGAACATTAATGAAAAACTGTTTTTT. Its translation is CASSQTLWGNINEKLFF.

CDR3 DNA sequence: TGTGCCAGCAGTTTTATCGCCACCGGGGAGCTGTTTTTT. Translated, it gives CASSFIATGELFF. The chain combines TRBV25-1 with TRBJ2-2, with D unresolved. Trimming took 5 bases from V and 4 from J, leaving 8 bases between them. In germline, CDR1 is MGHDK, CDR2 SYGVNS. The CDR3 covers 13 residues.

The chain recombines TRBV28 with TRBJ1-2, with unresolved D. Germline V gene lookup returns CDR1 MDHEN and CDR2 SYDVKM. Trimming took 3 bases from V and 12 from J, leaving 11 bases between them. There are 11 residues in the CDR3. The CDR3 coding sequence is TGTGCCAGCAGTTTGGAGGGCAGCAACACCTTC. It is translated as CASSLEGSNTF.

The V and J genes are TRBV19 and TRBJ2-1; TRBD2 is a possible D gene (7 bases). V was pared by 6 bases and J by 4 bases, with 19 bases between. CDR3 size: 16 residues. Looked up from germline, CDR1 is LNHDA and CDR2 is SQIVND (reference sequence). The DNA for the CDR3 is TGTGCCAGTAGCGGCGACACCCGGGGGGCATACAATGAGCAGTTCTTC. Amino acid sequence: CASSGDTRGAYNEQFF.

DNA of the CDR3: TGTGCCAGCAGTGAAGGGGGGGATCTCTATGGCTACACCTTC. Amino acids: CASSEGGDLYGYTF. J is TRBJ1-2 and V is TRBV6-1; maybe TRBD1 (5 bases). V was clipped by 1 base and J by 4 bases, with 10 bases between them. Germline assignment: CDR1 MNHNS and CDR2 SASEGT. The CDR3 covers 14 residues.

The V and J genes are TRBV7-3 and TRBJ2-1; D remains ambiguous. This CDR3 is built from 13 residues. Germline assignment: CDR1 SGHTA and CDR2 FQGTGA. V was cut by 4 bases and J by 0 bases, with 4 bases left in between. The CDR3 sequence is CASSSVSYNEQFF. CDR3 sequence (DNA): TGTGCCAGCAGCTCGGTCTCCTACAATGAGCAGTTCTTC.

The CDR3 spells CASSLVRGRIGGNTIYF. The CDR3 DNA reads as TGTGCCAGCAGCCTCGTCAGGGGTCGGATCGGTGGAAACACCATATATTTT. The chain links TRBV14 to TRBJ1-3; the D gene is possibly TRBD1 (6 bases). The ends were cut back, 4 bases at V and 3 bases at J, with 19 bases in the middle. The CDR3 is made up of 17 amino acids. The germline V gene has CDR1 SGHDN and CDR2 FVKESK.

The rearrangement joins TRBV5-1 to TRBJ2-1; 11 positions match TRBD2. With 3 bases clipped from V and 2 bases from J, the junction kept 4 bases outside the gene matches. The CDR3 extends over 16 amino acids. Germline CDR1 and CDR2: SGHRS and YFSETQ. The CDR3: CASSWTGLAAYNEQFF. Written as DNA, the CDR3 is TGCGCCAGCAGCTGGACGGGACTAGCGGCCTACAATGAGCAGTTCTTC.

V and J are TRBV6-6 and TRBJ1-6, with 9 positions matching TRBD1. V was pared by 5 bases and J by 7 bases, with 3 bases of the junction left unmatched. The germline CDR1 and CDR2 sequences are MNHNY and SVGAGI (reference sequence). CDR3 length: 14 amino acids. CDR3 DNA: TGTGCCAGCAGTAGGGACAGGGTCAATTCACCCCTCCACTTT. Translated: CASSRDRVNSPLHF.

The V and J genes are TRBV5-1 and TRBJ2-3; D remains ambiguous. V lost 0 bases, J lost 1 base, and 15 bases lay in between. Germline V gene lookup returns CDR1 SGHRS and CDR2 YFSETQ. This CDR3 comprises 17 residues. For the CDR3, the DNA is TGCGCCAGCAGCTTGGCCAGGATTCGGCAGGGCACAGATACGCAGTATTTT. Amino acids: CASSLARIRQGTDTQYF.

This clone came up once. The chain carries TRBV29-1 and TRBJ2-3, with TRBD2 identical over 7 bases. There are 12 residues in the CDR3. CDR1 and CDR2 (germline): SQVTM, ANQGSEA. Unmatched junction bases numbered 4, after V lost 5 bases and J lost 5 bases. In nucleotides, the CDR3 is TGCAGCGTTCTCAGCGGGGTAGATACGCAGTATTTT. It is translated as CSVLSGVDTQYF.

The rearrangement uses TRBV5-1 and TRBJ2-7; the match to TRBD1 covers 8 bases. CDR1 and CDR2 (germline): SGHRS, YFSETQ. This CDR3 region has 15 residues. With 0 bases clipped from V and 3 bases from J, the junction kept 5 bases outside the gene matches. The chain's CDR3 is CASSLGTGSGYEQYF. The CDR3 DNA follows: TGCGCCAGCAGCTTGGGGACAGGGTCGGGCTACGAGCAGTACTTC.

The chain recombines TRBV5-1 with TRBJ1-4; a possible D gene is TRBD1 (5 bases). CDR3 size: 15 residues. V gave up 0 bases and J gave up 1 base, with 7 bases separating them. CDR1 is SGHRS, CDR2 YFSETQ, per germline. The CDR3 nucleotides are TGCGCCAGCAGCTTGGGGGACGGAACTAATGAAAAACTGTTTTTT. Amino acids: CASSLGDGTNEKLFF.

The DNA for the CDR3 is TGTGCCAGCTCATCTTTACGGGACAGAGACACCGGGGAGCTGTTTTTT. Translated, it gives CASSSLRDRDTGELFF. The chain carries TRBV18 and TRBJ2-2, with 7 bases identical to TRBD1. The length of the CDR3 is 16 residues. V was pared by 5 bases and J by 3 bases, with 9 bases of the junction left unmatched. The germline CDR1 and CDR2 sequences are KGHSH and LQKENI.

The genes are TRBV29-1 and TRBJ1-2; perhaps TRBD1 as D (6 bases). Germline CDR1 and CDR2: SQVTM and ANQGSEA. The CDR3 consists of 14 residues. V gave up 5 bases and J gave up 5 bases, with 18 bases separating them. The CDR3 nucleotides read TGCAGCGTTACTGACACCGGGACACCTTATGGCTACACCTTC. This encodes CSVTDTGTPYGYTF.

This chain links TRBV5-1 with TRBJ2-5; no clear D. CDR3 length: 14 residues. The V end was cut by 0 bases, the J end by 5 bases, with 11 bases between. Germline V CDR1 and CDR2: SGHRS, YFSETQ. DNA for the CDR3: TGCGCCAGCAGCTTGGTCCCGGAATACGAGACCCAGTACTTC. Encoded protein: CASSLVPEYETQYF.

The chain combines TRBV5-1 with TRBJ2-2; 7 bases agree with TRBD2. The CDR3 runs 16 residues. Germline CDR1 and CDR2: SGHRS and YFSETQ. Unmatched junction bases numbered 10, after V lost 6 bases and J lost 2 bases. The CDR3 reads CASTTTGTTNTGELFF. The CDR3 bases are TGCGCCAGCACGACCACCGGGACTACTAACACCGGGGAGCTGTTTTTT.

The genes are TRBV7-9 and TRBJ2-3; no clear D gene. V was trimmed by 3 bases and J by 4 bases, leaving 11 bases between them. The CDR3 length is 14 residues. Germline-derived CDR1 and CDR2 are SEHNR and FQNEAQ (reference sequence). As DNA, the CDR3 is TGTGCCAGCAGCTTCCTTCCGGCGGCAGATACGCAGTATTTT. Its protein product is CASSFLPAADTQYF.

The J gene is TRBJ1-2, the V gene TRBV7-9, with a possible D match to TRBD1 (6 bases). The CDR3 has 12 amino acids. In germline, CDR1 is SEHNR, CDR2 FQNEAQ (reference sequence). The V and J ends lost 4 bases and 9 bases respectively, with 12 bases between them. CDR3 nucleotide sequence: TGTGCCAGCAGCTCGACAGGAATTCGCTACACCTTC. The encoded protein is CASSSTGIRYTF.

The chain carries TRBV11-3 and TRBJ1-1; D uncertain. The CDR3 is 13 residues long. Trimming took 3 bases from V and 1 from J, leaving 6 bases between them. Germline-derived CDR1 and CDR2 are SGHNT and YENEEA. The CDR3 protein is CASSFRRNTEAFF. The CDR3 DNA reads TGTGCCAGCAGCTTCAGGAGGAACACTGAAGCTTTCTTT.

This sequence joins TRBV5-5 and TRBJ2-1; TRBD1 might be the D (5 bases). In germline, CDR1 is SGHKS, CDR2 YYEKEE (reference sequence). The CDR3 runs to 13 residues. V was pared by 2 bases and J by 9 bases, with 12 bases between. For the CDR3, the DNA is TGTGCCAGCAGCTTAGGGGTTTTGGGTGAGCAGTTCTTC. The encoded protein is CASSLGVLGEQFF.

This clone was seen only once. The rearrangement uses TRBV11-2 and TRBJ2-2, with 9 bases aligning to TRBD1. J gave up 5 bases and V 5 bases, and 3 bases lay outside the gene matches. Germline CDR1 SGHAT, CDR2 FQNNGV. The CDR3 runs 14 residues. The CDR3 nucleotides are TGTGCCAGCAGCCACGACAGGGGGACCGGGGAGCTGTTTTTT. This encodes CASSHDRGTGELFF.